The 22 T cell receptor beta chains listed next were all sequenced from one sample in a study of T cell repertoires in cytomegalovirus infection (dated by TCRdb to about 2019). The label giving this sample's treatment or condition can be read as: in vitro stimulation with specific CMV peptide epitopes to enrich CMV-specific T cells. The reads were generated on an Illumina HiSeq 1500. Through fastp at Q25 and MiXCR, TCRdb rebuilt clones from the public reads, retaining in-frame beta chains. A single entry per CDR3 protein holds the most common genes and DNA from its merged rows. The sample includes approximately 470,000 distinct CDR3 sequences, with approximately 42% observed a single time. Roughly two fifths of the sample rests with the top ten. These TCRs' antigens remain unknown. The input for sequencing was cultured PBMCs, taken from culture after CMV antigen stimulation. All receptors come from a human donor in good health (CMV status not recorded). Some clones in this sample may be carry-over from other donors' samples.

This clonotype showed up many times. V gene TRBV7-2 combines with J gene TRBJ2-3; D is perhaps TRBD2 (5 bases). Germline CDR1 is SGHTA and CDR2 is FQGNSA. The CDR3 consists of 16 residues. V lost 3 bases, J lost 5 bases, and 18 bases lay in between. CDR3 coding DNA: TGTGCCAGCAGCTTTGCAGGCCGCGGGCCAGGAGATACGCAGTATTTT. This gives the protein CASSFAGRGPGDTQYF.

This rearrangement joins TRBV7-9 to TRBJ2-1, with TRBD2 matching over 12 bases. CDR1 is SEHNR and CDR2 is FQNEAQ in the germline V gene (reference sequence). J gave up 5 bases and V 7 bases, and 6 bases lay outside the gene matches. The CDR3 spans 15 residues. The CDR3 sequence is CASNSRTSGDNEQFF. The CDR3 DNA follows: TGTGCCAGCAACAGCCGGACTAGCGGGGACAATGAGCAGTTCTTC.

This clonotype turned up a few times. V usage is TRBV6-1 and J usage is TRBJ1-5, with D uncertain. Germline V lookup: CDR1 MNHNS, CDR2 SASEGT. The CDR3 spans 14 residues. The ends were cut back, 2 bases at V and 9 bases at J, with 14 bases in the middle. The DNA for the CDR3 is TGTGCCAGCAGTGAATTTGACGCGTTAAGGCCCCAGCATTTT. It specifies CASSEFDALRPQHF.

This sequence joins TRBV6-2 or TRBV6-3 and TRBJ2-7; D not resolved. Germline assignment: CDR1 MNHEY and CDR2 SVGEGT. V shed 6 bases and J shed 0 bases, with 9 bases lying between them. The CDR3 runs to 13 residues. For the CDR3, the DNA is TGTGCCAGCAGCCGACCCACCTCCTACGAGCAGTACTTC. Its translation is CASSRPTSYEQYF.

The chain uses TRBV4-1 and TRBJ2-1; possibly TRBD1 or TRBD2 for D (6 bases each). Germline V gene sequence: CDR1 MGHRA, CDR2 YSYEKL. The CDR3 is 14 amino acids. V was pared by 2 bases and J by 8 bases, with 13 bases between. The CDR3 DNA reads as TGCGCCAGCAGCCAACGATCGGGGGCTGATGAGCAGTTCTTC. It codes for CASSQRSGADEQFF.

The V call is TRBV10-3, the J call TRBJ2-4, with unresolved D. This CDR3 has 13 residues. The V and J ends lost 9 bases and 8 bases respectively, with 17 bases between them. Germline assignment: CDR1 ENHRY and CDR2 SYGVKD. DNA of the CDR3: TGTGCCATGTCCCCCTCGTTCGGAGACATTCAGTACTTC. It specifies CAMSPSFGDIQYF.

The V and J genes are TRBV19 and TRBJ1-1; TRBD1 matches at 11 bases. J lost 6 bases, V lost 7 bases, and 7 bases had no gene match. The CDR3 length is 14 residues. CDR1 is LNHDA, CDR2 SQIVND, per germline (reference sequence). The CDR3, as DNA: TGTGCCAGTACCGCGGACAGGGGGCTTTCTGAAGCTTTCTTT. Translation: CASTADRGLSEAFF.

This clonotype was detected only a few times. The chain is built from TRBV7-8 and TRBJ2-1; TRBD2 agrees at 14 bases. The germline V gene encodes CDR1 SGHVS and CDR2 FQNEAQ. This CDR3 contains 16 residues. Unmatched junction bases numbered 4, after V lost 0 bases and J lost 9 bases. CDR3 amino acids: CASSLARLAGGIEQFF. CDR3 nucleotides: TGTGCCAGCAGCTTAGCTCGACTAGCGGGGGGGATTGAGCAGTTCTTC.

This clonotype was recorded a few times. The genes are TRBV15 and TRBJ2-1; possible D gene TRBD1, 5 bases. Trimming took 7 bases from V and 4 from J, leaving 20 bases between them. From germline, CDR1 is LNHNV and CDR2 YYDKDF (reference sequence). The CDR3 totals 16 residues. The DNA for the CDR3 is TGTGCCACCACCGCCCCAGGGTCCGCACCATACAATGAGCAGTTCTTC. Its protein product is CATTAPGSAPYNEQFF.

This chain uses TRBV7-6 with TRBJ2-5, with D possibly TRBD2 on 6 matching bases. Trimming pared 4 bases from V and 3 bases from J, leaving 12 bases between. Germline loops: CDR1 SGHVS, CDR2 FNYEAQ. The CDR3 length is 14 residues. This CDR3 reads CASSYFLAEETQYF. The CDR3 coding sequence is TGTGCCAGCAGCTATTTTTTAGCGGAAGAGACCCAGTACTTC.

This clonotype was seen a few times. The genes are TRBV11-2 and TRBJ2-3; the match to TRBD1 covers 10 bases. The CDR3 contains 19 residues. Germline CDR1 reads SGHAT; CDR2 reads FQNNGV. Unmatched junction bases numbered 13, after V lost 4 bases and J lost 0 bases. As DNA, the CDR3 is TGTGCCAGCAGCTCCCATTGGACAGGGGGGATAAGGAGCACAGATACGCAGTATTTT. Translated: CASSSHWTGGIRSTDTQYF.

The chain recombines TRBV7-2 with TRBJ1-4; no reliable D call. Germline CDR1 reads SGHTA; CDR2 reads FQGNSA. Trimming cost V 1 base and J 8 bases, with 11 bases left between them. The CDR3 is 14 amino acids. CDR3 bases: TGTGCCAGCAGCTTAGAAGCGGGTGGGGAAAAACTGTTTTTT. This encodes CASSLEAGGEKLFF.

This chain uses TRBV20-1 with TRBJ2-3; no reliable D call. The V end lost 3 bases, the J end lost 1 base, and 8 bases lay between the germline ends. The germline V gene has CDR1 DFQATT and CDR2 SNEGSKA (reference sequence). This CDR3 contains 13 residues. CDR3 sequence: CSARSAGTDTQYF. CDR3 in DNA: TGCAGTGCTAGGTCCGCAGGCACAGATACGCAGTATTTT.

The chain is built from TRBV11-2 and TRBJ1-2; 7 nucleotides align to TRBD1. The CDR3 extends over 15 amino acids. With 1 base clipped from V and 6 bases from J, the junction kept 8 bases outside the gene matches. Germline V gene data show CDR1 as SGHAT and CDR2 as FQNNGV. CDR3 protein: CASSLGDRASNGYTF. In DNA form, the CDR3 reads TGTGCCAGCAGCTTAGGCGACAGGGCGTCCAATGGCTACACCTTC.

This clonotype was counted between two and nine times. The chain carries TRBV7-2 and TRBJ2-3, with 7 bases identical to TRBD1. Per germline, CDR1 SGHTA and CDR2 FQGNSA. This CDR3 is 14 amino acids long. J gave up 4 bases and V 4 bases, and 5 bases lay outside the gene matches. CDR3 nucleotides: TGTGCCAGCAGCTCCGAAGGGGGCGCAGATACGCAGTATTTT. Protein: CASSSEGGADTQYF.

The CDR3 DNA reads as TGTGCCAGCAGCTTAGACCCGGAACAAGAGACCCAGTACTTC. This encodes CASSLDPEQETQYF. The chain has TRBV7-2 and TRBJ2-5; D is unclear. CDR1 SGHTA and CDR2 FQGNSA come from the germline V gene. There are 14 residues in the CDR3. V gave up 1 base and J gave up 2 bases, with 8 bases separating them. The variable domain in full, with the rest retrieved from reference TRBV7-2 and TRBJ2-5, is GAGVSQSPSNKVTEKGKDVELRCDPISGHTALYWYRQSLGQGLEFLIYFQGNSAPDKSGLPSDRFSAERTGGSVSTLTIQRTQQEDSAVYLCASSLDPEQETQYFGPGTRLLVL.

CDR3 amino acids: CASSPETSGSTGELFF. The DNA of the CDR3 is TGTGCCAGCTCACCGGAGACTAGCGGGAGCACCGGGGAGCTGTTTTTT. The chain has TRBV18 and TRBJ2-2; 12 nucleotides agree with TRBD2. This CDR3 contains 16 residues. Germline V gene lookup returns CDR1 KGHSH and CDR2 LQKENI. With V trimmed by 3 bases and J by 4 bases, 3 bases remained unmatched.

The J gene is TRBJ1-3, the V gene TRBV6-5; D remains unclear. The CDR3 sequence is 14 residues long. The germline gives CDR1 MNHEY, CDR2 SVGAGI. V was shortened by 0 bases and J by 4 bases, with 7 bases between the two germline ends. CDR3 sequence (DNA): TGTGCCAGCAGTTACTCTGGGGTGGGAAACACCATATATTTT. It yields the protein CASSYSGVGNTIYF.

The chain uses TRBV28 and TRBJ1-1; D perhaps matches TRBD1 (6 bases). This CDR3 comprises 12 residues. Trimming took 6 bases from V and 9 from J, leaving 14 bases between them. The germline CDR1 and CDR2 sequences are MDHEN and SYDVKM. As DNA, the CDR3 is TGTGCCAGCAGCTACGACAGGTCTCAAGCTTTCTTT. Protein: CASSYDRSQAFF.

This clonotype has at least ten counts. The chain joins TRBV2 to TRBJ2-6, with TRBD2 identical over 12 bases. V dropped 5 bases and J dropped 4; count of bases not matched to a gene: 3. Germline CDR1 and CDR2: SNHLY and FYNNEI. The CDR3 totals 16 residues. In DNA form, the CDR3 reads TGTGCCAGCAGTAGACTAGCGGGAGCCGGGGCCAACGTCCTGACTTTC. Translation gives CASSRLAGAGANVLTF.

The chain has TRBV5-4 and TRBJ1-2, with a tentative D call TRBD1 (5 bases). CDR3 length: 15 amino acids. Trimming removed 2 bases at V and 4 bases at J, with 15 bases between. Germline values: CDR1 SGHNT, CDR2 YYREEE (reference sequence). The CDR3 protein is CASSFTGAGPYGYTF. In nucleotides, the CDR3 is TGTGCCAGCAGCTTCACAGGCGCCGGACCCTATGGCTACACCTTC.

This clonotype was detected only a few times. The V and J genes are TRBV7-2 and TRBJ2-2; D gene ambiguous. The germline gives CDR1 SGHTA, CDR2 FQGNSA. V dropped 5 bases and J dropped 5 bases, with 6 bases sitting between them. CDR3 size: 12 residues. The DNA of the CDR3 is TGTGCCAGCAGCCGCCTAACCGGGGAGCTGTTTTTT. Translating it yields CASSRLTGELFF.